A single sample gave rise to the 28 T cell receptor beta chains below, sequenced in a study of shared clonotypes between healthy human individuals. Here immunoSEQ multiplex PCR was the method, and the copy in TCRdb shows in-frame clones only, minus some. The sample carries about 2,100,000 clones, approximately 94% recorded once. The naive CD8 fraction comprised CD45RO-negative cells positively selected for CCR7 and excluded terminally differentiated effector memory CD45RA+ cells. Sample: naive CD8+ T cells from PBMCs. These receptors were collected from a man younger than 35 in good health. Some clones in this sample may be carry-over from other donors' samples.

Notes on this clone: The sample holds other DNA sequences that translate to the same CDR3. This chain links TRBV5-8 with TRBJ2-2; D not certain. This CDR3 spans 11 amino acids. In germline, CDR1 is SGHTS, CDR2 YDEGEE. The germline V and J ends were trimmed by 0 bases and 6 bases, with 0 bases remaining between them. CDR3 loop: CASSLAGELFF. The CDR3 DNA sequence: TGTGCCAGCAGCTTGGCCGGGGAGCTGTTTTTT.

The rearrangement links TRBV4-3 to TRBJ1-1, with 9 bases aligning to TRBD1. CDR1 is LGHNA, CDR2 YSLEER, per germline. V lost 4 bases, J lost 4 bases, and 4 bases stayed unmatched. The CDR3 totals 14 residues. CDR3 sequence (DNA): TGCGCCAGCAGCCGTAAGACAGGGGGCACTGAAGCTTTCTTT. It specifies CASSRKTGGTEAFF.

The V and J genes are TRBV10-1 and TRBJ2-2; D may be TRBD2 (5 bases). Germline-derived CDR1 and CDR2 are WNHNN and SYGVQD (reference sequence). This CDR3 comprises 15 residues. Trimming removed 6 bases at V and 5 bases at J, with 16 bases between. CDR3 residues: CASRKKRTGTGELFF. CDR3 nucleotides: TGCGCCAGCAGAAAAAAACGGACGGGAACCGGGGAGCTGTTTTTT.

The chain links TRBV4-3 to TRBJ2-1; the match to TRBD1 covers 11 bases. The J segment lost 8 bases and the V segment lost 1 base, leaving 10 bases of the junction unmatched. There are 17 residues in the CDR3. Germline CDR1 reads LGHNA; CDR2 reads YSLEER. CDR3 DNA: TGCGCCAGCAGCCAAGGGGACAGGGGGGAGTTGGTCGATGAGCAGTTCTTC. It encodes CASSQGDRGELVDEQFF.

The V call is TRBV7-6, the J call TRBJ1-4; 8 bases fit TRBD1. This CDR3 contains 12 residues. Germline lookup yields CDR1 SGHVS and CDR2 FNYEAQ. V shed 4 bases, J shed 14 bases, and the junction held 6 bases outside the gene matches. The DNA for the CDR3 is TGTGCCAGCAGCTATGGACAGGGATGGCTGTTTTTT. It is translated as CASSYGQGWLFF.

The genes are TRBV6-1 and TRBJ2-2; D call uncertain. Trimming pared 0 bases from V and 4 bases from J, leaving 9 bases between. Germline CDR1 is MNHNS and CDR2 is SASEGT. This CDR3 has 15 residues. Here the CDR3 reads CASSEASSFTGELFF. DNA of the CDR3: TGTGCCAGCAGTGAAGCGAGTAGCTTCACCGGGGAGCTGTTTTTT.

The chain employs TRBV5-6 and TRBJ1-4; D gene unclear. CDR1 is SGHDT and CDR2 is YYEEEE in the germline V gene. Between the trimmed V and J ends, which lost 4 bases and 7 bases, there was a span of 17 bases. The CDR3 is 15 amino acids. CDR3 sequence (DNA): TGTGCCAGCAGCAGGACCCCGGACTGGGGTGAAAAACTGTTTTTT. This translates into CASSRTPDWGEKLFF.

The gene calls are TRBV5-1 and TRBJ1-4, with TRBD1 matching over 10 bases. CDR3 length equals 17 residues. J gave up 7 bases and V 0 bases, and 9 bases lay outside the gene matches. CDR1 and CDR2 from the germline V gene are SGHRS and YFSETQ. The DNA of the CDR3 is TGCGCCAGCAGCTTGGCCTTGACAGGGGGCGAGGTTGAAAAACTGTTTTTT. Translating it yields CASSLALTGGEVEKLFF. The entire variable domain, with the rest obtained from reference TRBV5-1 and TRBJ1-4, is as follows: KAGVTQTPRYLIKTRGQQVTLSCSPISGHRSVSWYQQTPGQGLQFLFEYFSETQRNKGNFPGRFSGRQFSNSRSEMNVSTLELGDSALYLCASSLALTGGEVEKLFFGSGTQLSVL.

The CDR3: CASSPDGREQYF. In DNA, the CDR3 is TGTGCCAGCAGTCCGGACGGGCGGGAGCAGTACTTC. The gene calls are TRBV28 and TRBJ2-7, with D uncertain. The V and J ends lost 5 bases and 7 bases respectively, with 12 bases between them. The germline gives CDR1 MDHEN, CDR2 SYDVKM. CDR3 length: 12 residues.

Concerning this clone: In the same sample, other DNA sequences code for this CDR3. This chain links TRBV7-9 with TRBJ2-1; 13 nucleotides line up with TRBD2. The junction had 1 base not matched to a gene; V was cut back by 4 bases and J by 1 base. Germline assignment: CDR1 SEHNR and CDR2 FQNEAQ (reference sequence). This CDR3 has 16 residues. Here the CDR3 reads CASSSLAGGSYNEQFF. The CDR3 DNA reads TGTGCCAGCAGCTCACTAGCGGGAGGGTCCTACAATGAGCAGTTCTTC.

The rearrangement joins TRBV2 to TRBJ2-7; 10 nucleotides align to TRBD1. The length of the CDR3 is 17 residues. V lost 3 bases and J lost 3; bases outside the gene matches: 11. Germline CDR1 and CDR2: SNHLY and FYNNEI. The CDR3 reads CASSETGGFQNFYEQYF. The CDR3 bases are TGTGCCAGCAGTGAGACAGGGGGCTTCCAAAACTTCTACGAGCAGTACTTC.

Here the CDR3 reads CASSSTRADAKNIQYF. The CDR3 DNA is TGTGCCAGCAGTTCCACCCGTGCGGACGCCAAAAACATTCAGTACTTC. J is TRBJ2-4 and V is TRBV6-5, with D unclear. Germline CDR1 MNHEY, CDR2 SVGAGI. V was pared by 4 bases and J by 1 base, with 14 bases between. This CDR3 is built from 16 residues.

This sequence joins TRBV7-3 and TRBJ2-3; 9 bases are shared with TRBD2. The CDR3 extends over 16 amino acids. CDR1 SGHTA and CDR2 FQGTGA come from the germline V gene. V shed 4 bases and J 1 base; nucleotides not matched to a gene: 6. CDR3 sequence: CASSSDSGRGTDTQYF. In nucleotides, the CDR3 is TGTGCCAGCAGCTCAGATAGCGGGAGAGGCACAGATACGCAGTATTTT.

This clone was recorded only once. The J gene is TRBJ1-4, the V gene TRBV7-9; D remains ambiguous. The CDR3 spans 13 residues. Per the germline V gene, CDR1 is SEHNR and CDR2 is FQNEAQ (reference sequence). V was pared by 8 bases and J by 4 bases, with 11 bases between. In DNA, the CDR3 is TGTGCCAGCCAGGCGTCTGGTAATGAAAAACTGTTTTTT. Protein: CASQASGNEKLFF.

The chain employs TRBV4-1 and TRBJ1-5, with 7 bases fitting TRBD1. The trim removed 3 bases at V and 6 bases at J, leaving 11 bases unmatched. The CDR3 spans 16 residues. The germline gives CDR1 MGHRA, CDR2 YSYEKL. The CDR3 DNA is TGCGCCAGCAGCCACCGATCTACAGGGGATAGTCAGCCCCAGCATTTT. Its translation: CASSHRSTGDSQPQHF.

This rearrangement joins TRBV5-1 to TRBJ2-3, with D perhaps TRBD1 (5 bases). The CDR3 is 15 amino acids. Trimming left V 0 bases short and J 6 bases short, with 14 bases between. Germline V gives CDR1 SGHRS, CDR2 YFSETQ. The CDR3: CASSLGQYPRDTQYF. The CDR3 nucleotides read TGCGCCAGCAGCTTGGGACAGTATCCCCGGGATACGCAGTATTTT. The variable domain in full, with the rest retrieved from reference TRBV5-1 and TRBJ2-3, is KAGVTQTPRYLIKTRGQQVTLSCSPISGHRSVSWYQQTPGQGLQFLFEYFSETQRNKGNFPGRFSGRQFSNSRSEMNVSTLELGDSALYLCASSLGQYPRDTQYFGPGTRLTVL.

V is TRBV23-1 and J is TRBJ1-4; D is uncertain. TRBV23-1 is sorted into the ORF group, with uncertain function. This CDR3 is 14 amino acids long. V gave up 6 bases and J gave up 1 base, with 9 bases separating them. This CDR3 is CASSPRGTNEKLFF. The CDR3 nucleotides are TGCGCCAGCAGCCCGCGGGGAACTAATGAAAAACTGTTTTTT.

The chain joins TRBV18 to TRBJ2-7; no clear D gene. Germline CDR1 reads KGHSH; CDR2 reads LQKENI. Trimming shortened V by 3 bases and J by 6 bases, and 12 bases separated the two germline ends. This CDR3 is 13 amino acids long. In nucleotides, the CDR3 is TGTGCCAGCTCACCGGGTCCTAAGGGCGAGCAGTACTTC. It codes for CASSPGPKGEQYF.

CDR3 sequence: CAWNLADNEQFF. The CDR3 nucleotides read TGTGCCTGGAATCTAGCGGACAATGAGCAGTTCTTC. The chain joins TRBV30 to TRBJ2-1; 7 positions match TRBD2. CDR1 and CDR2 (germline): GTSNPN, SVGIG (reference sequence). This CDR3 is built from 12 residues. After removal of 4 bases from V and 5 bases from J, the junction contained 2 bases not matched to a gene. The variable domain in full, completed from reference TRBV30 and TRBJ2-1, reads SQTIHQWPATLVQPVGSPLSLECTVEGTSNPNLYWYRQAAGRGLQLLFYSVGIGQISSEVPQNLSASRPQDRQFILSSKKLLLSDSGFYLCAWNLADNEQFFGPGTRLTVL.

V usage is TRBV5-5 and J usage is TRBJ2-1; D uncertain. Germline values: CDR1 SGHKS, CDR2 YYEKEE (reference sequence). The CDR3 is 16 residues long. V lost 4 bases and J lost 0, with 14 bases in between. This CDR3 reads CASSPLLAISYNEQFF. As DNA, the CDR3 is TGTGCCAGCAGCCCCCTTCTGGCTATCTCCTACAATGAGCAGTTCTTC.

The J gene is TRBJ2-7, the V gene TRBV7-2; D is uncertain. Germline assignment: CDR1 SGHTA and CDR2 FQGNSA. This CDR3 is 14 amino acids long. V gave up 4 bases and J gave up 2 bases, with 12 bases separating them. The CDR3 DNA is TGTGCCAGCAGCTCCCCGTTAGTTCCCTACGAGCAGTACTTC. It is translated as CASSSPLVPYEQYF.

The gene calls are TRBV9 and TRBJ2-1; D remains unclear. Germline assignment: CDR1 SGDLS and CDR2 YYNGEE. V was pared by 4 bases and J by 0 bases, with 5 bases between. The CDR3 covers 13 residues. CDR3 DNA sequence: TGTGCCAGCAGCCTCCACTCCTACAATGAGCAGTTCTTC. Encoded protein: CASSLHSYNEQFF.

The chain employs TRBV10-3 and TRBJ2-1, with a tentative D call TRBD1 (5 bases). The CDR3 sequence is 13 residues long. Germline CDR1 and CDR2: ENHRY and SYGVKD. V lost 4 bases to trimming and J lost 8 bases, with 12 bases between them. The CDR3 DNA sequence: TGTGCCATCAGTGGAGTAAGGACACATGAGCAGTTCTTC. This encodes CAISGVRTHEQFF.

This clone was detected only a few times. CDR3 sequence: CASSRGYGLNTEAFF. The CDR3 coding sequence is TGCGCCAGCAGCCGGGGTTACGGGTTGAACACTGAAGCTTTCTTT. The chain couples TRBV10-1 to TRBJ1-1; D gene ambiguous. The V end lost 6 bases, the J end lost 0 bases, and 14 bases lay between the germline ends. The CDR3 extends over 15 amino acids. Germline loops: CDR1 WNHNN, CDR2 SYGVQD (reference sequence).

V and J are TRBV11-2 and TRBJ1-2; TRBD1 aligns across 12 bases. Germline V gene lookup returns CDR1 SGHAT and CDR2 FQNNGV. Trimming cost V 5 bases and J 3 bases; bases outside gene matches: 4. This CDR3 region has 15 residues. CDR3 bases: TGTGCCAGCAGCATGGGACAGGGGGCTTACTATGGCTACACCTTC. Translation gives CASSMGQGAYYGYTF.

Details on this clone: The identical CDR3 is also encoded by other nucleotide sequences in the sample. This chain joins TRBV6-5 and TRBJ2-7, with 9 bases fitting TRBD1. Germline CDR1 is MNHEY and CDR2 is SVGAGI. This CDR3 has 15 amino acids. V dropped 0 bases and J dropped 1; count of bases not matched to a gene: 1. CDR3: CASSYSGTGSYEQYF. The CDR3 region has the DNA TGTGCCAGCAGTTACTCTGGGACAGGGTCCTACGAGCAGTACTTC.

V usage is TRBV7-6 and J usage is TRBJ2-1; no definite D call. The CDR3 length is 15 residues. Trimming removed 2 bases at V and 7 bases at J, with 15 bases between. Germline V gene lookup returns CDR1 SGHVS and CDR2 FNYEAQ. CDR3 sequence (DNA): TGTGCCAGCAGCTTATTAGGGTCCCGGGTAAATGAGCAGTTCTTC. The encoded protein is CASSLLGSRVNEQFF.

J is TRBJ2-7 and V is TRBV7-9, with 7 bases matching TRBD1. The CDR3 runs to 15 residues. The germline CDR1 and CDR2 sequences are SEHNR and FQNEAQ (reference sequence). Trimming cost V 4 bases and J 2 bases; bases outside gene matches: 8. CDR3 region: CASSSIRDSPYEQYF. CDR3 coding DNA: TGTGCCAGCAGCTCAATCCGGGACAGCCCCTACGAGCAGTACTTC.